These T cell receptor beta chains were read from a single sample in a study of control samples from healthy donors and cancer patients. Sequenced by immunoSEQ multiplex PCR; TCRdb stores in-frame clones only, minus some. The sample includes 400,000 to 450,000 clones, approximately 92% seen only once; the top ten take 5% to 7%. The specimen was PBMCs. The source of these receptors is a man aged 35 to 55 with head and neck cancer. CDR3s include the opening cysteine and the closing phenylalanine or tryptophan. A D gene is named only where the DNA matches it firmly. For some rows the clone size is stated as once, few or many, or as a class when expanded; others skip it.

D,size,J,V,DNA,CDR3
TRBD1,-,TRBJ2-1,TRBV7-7,TGTGCTAGCAGCCTTACCGGGACAGGTGTTGGGAATGAGCAGTTCTTC,CASSLTGTGVGNEQFF
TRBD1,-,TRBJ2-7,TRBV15,TGTGCCACCAGCAGAGATCGGGACAGGCCCTACGAGCAGTACTTC,CATSRDRDRPYEQYF
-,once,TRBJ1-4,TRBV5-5,TGTGCCAGCAGCTTTTCAGGGAGGGCTAATGAAAAACTGTTTTTT,CASSFSGRANEKLFF
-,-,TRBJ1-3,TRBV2,TGTGCCAGCAGTGAAACAGATGTCAGAAACCCATCTGGAAACACCATATATTTT,CASSETDVRNPSGNTIYF
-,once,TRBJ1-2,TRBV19,TGTGCCAGTAGTATGTCTGGGGCATTAGGGTCCTATGGCTACACCTTC,CASSMSGALGSYGYTF
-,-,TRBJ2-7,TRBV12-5,TGTGCTAGTGGTTCGGAGGACCAGTACTTC,CASGSEDQYF
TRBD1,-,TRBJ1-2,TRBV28,TGTGCCAGCAGCCTCGAGTACCAGGGGGCGGTAGGGGGCTACACCTTC,CASSLEYQGAVGGYTF
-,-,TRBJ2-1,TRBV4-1,TGCGCCAGCAGCCAAGATCCCACAGAGAGCTCCTACAATGAGCAGTTCTTC,CASSQDPTESSYNEQFF
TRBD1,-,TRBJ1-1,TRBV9,TGTGCCAGCAGCGTAGAGGACAGGGGTTGGATGAACACTGAAGCTTTCTTT,CASSVEDRGWMNTEAFF
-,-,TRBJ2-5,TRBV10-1,TGCGCCAGCAGTGAGTCGACGGAGACCCAGTACTTC,CASSESTETQYF
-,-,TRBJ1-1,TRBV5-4,TGTGCCAGCAGGGGGGGCAGATTGAACACTGAAGCTTTCTTT,CASRGGRLNTEAFF
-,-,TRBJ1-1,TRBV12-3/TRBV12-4,TGTGCCAGCAGTTCGGGTCTGGGCACTGAAGCTTTCTTT,CASSSGLGTEAFF
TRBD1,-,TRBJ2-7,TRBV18,TGTGCCAGCTCACCTTCGGCAGGGGGCTCCTACGAGCAGTACTTC,CASSPSAGGSYEQYF
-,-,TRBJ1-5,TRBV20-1,TGCAGTGCTAGTTTCGGGGGAACTCCTAGCAATCAGCCCCAGCATTTT,CSASFGGTPSNQPQHF
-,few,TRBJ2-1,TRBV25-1,TGTGCCAGCACGAGCTCCCGATACACTGAGCAGTTCTTC,CASTSSRYTEQFF
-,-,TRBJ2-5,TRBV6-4,TGTGCCAGCAGTGAATACTTGGCGTCTGGGACCCAGTACTTC,CASSEYLASGTQYF
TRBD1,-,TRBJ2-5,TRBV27,TGTGCCAGCAGCTCCGGGACAGGGATCTTTGAGGAGACCCAGTACTTC,CASSSGTGIFEETQYF
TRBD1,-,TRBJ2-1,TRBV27,TGTGCCAGCAGTCTCAGACAGGGCGGTGAGCAGTTCTTC,CASSLRQGGEQFF
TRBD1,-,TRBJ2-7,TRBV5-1,TGCGCCAGCAGTACCGGGACAGCGAGCTCCTACGAGCAGTACTTC,CASSTGTASSYEQYF
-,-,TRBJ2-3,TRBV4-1,TGCGCCAGCAGCCCCTTAAGTCCGGTACTTCGCACAGATACGCAGTATTTT,CASSPLSPVLRTDTQYF
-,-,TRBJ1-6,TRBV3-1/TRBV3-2,TGTGCCAGCAGCCAAGCCAGGACAGTCTATAATTCACCCCTCCACTTT,CASSQARTVYNSPLHF
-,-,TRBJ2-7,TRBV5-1,TGCGCCAGCAGCTTCCAGGGGGGTCGTACCTACGAGCAGTACTTC,CASSFQGGRTYEQYF
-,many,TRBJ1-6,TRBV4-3,TGCGCCAGCAGCCAAGATCAGGGGAGATACGGGTCACCCCTCCACTTT,CASSQDQGRYGSPLHF
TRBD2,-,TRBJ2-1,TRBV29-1,TGCAGCGTTGCGAGTAGCGGGGGCAACAATGAGCAGTTCTTC,CSVASSGGNNEQFF
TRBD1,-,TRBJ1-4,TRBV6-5,TGTGCCAGCAGCCTGCAGGGGGCGGCTAATGAAAAACTGTTTTTT,CASSLQGAANEKLFF
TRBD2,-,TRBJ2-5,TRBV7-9,TGTGCCAGCAGCTTAACTAGCGGGACCGGTAGGGAGACCCAGTACTTC,CASSLTSGTGRETQYF
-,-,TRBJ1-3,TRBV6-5,TGTGCCAGCGTGGGGGGCTGGAACACCATATATTTT,CASVGGWNTIYF
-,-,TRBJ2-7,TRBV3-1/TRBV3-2,TGTGCCAGCAGCCCCTACAGGGACTCCTACGAGCAGTACTTC,CASSPYRDSYEQYF
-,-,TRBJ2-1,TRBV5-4,TGTGCCAGCAGCTACCGCGCCAATGAGCAGTTCTTC,CASSYRANEQFF
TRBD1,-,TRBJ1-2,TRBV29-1,TGCAGCGCACGGGACAGGGACCTCTATGGCTACACCTTC,CSARDRDLYGYTF